Shown below are 14 T cell receptor beta chains from a single sample sequenced in a study of T cells in Graves' hyperthyroidism and ophthalmopathy. RNA transcripts served as the template for amplifying TCR beta CDR3 regions. In the first-round RT-PCR of the TCR CDR3, the HTBI primer set was used. MiXCR, run by TCRdb on the multiplex PCR reads, gives a single entry per CDR3 protein. The sample gives hundreds of thousands of distinct CDR3 sequences, 46% of which show up once; just over 8% is in the top ten. Sequences were obtained from peripheral blood or thyroid tissue (not recorded which). These receptors originate from a woman aged 18-29 years with Graves' hyperthyroidism.

This chain links TRBV20-1 with TRBJ2-7; 9 nucleotides line up with TRBD2. V was clipped by 1 base and J by 4 bases; unmatched bases: 8. The germline V gene encodes CDR1 DFQATT and CDR2 SNEGSKA (reference sequence). The CDR3 sequence is 15 residues long. The CDR3 DNA follows: TGCAGTGCTAGAGGTTCCCTAGCGGGGAGGTACGAGCAGTACTTC. This translates into CSARGSLAGRYEQYF.

This clonotype was detected only a few times. The chain links TRBV25-1 to TRBJ1-1; D is unresolved. The CDR3 contains 12 residues. Germline lookup yields CDR1 MGHDK and CDR2 SYGVNS. Trimming pared 6 bases from V and 1 base from J, leaving 6 bases between. CDR3 sequence: CASRWRNTEAFF. The DNA of the CDR3 is TGTGCCAGCAGGTGGCGGAACACTGAAGCTTTCTTT.

This clonotype was counted only a few times. The V gene is TRBV19, the J gene TRBJ1-1, with no clear D. Per germline, CDR1 LNHDA and CDR2 SQIVND (reference sequence). The CDR3 extends over 14 amino acids. Trimming cost V 3 bases and J 3 bases, with 11 bases left between them. CDR3 in amino acids: CASSMGFSDTEAFF. Written as DNA, the CDR3 is TGTGCCAGTAGTATGGGGTTCAGTGACACTGAAGCTTTCTTT.

The table lists this clonotype with a count of one. The genes are TRBV24-1 and TRBJ1-5; 9 nucleotides agree with TRBD1. Germline V gene lookup returns CDR1 KGHDR and CDR2 SFDVKD. With V trimmed by 2 bases and J by 11 bases, 12 bases remained unmatched. The CDR3 length is 16 residues. The chain's CDR3 is CATSDSRTGAGETQHF. The CDR3 DNA follows: TGTGCCACCAGTGATTCTCGGACAGGGGCGGGGGAGACCCAGCATTTT.

V is TRBV2 and J is TRBJ1-1, with D unclear. The CDR3 is 13 amino acids. The V end lost 5 bases, the J end lost 11 bases, and 18 bases lay between the germline ends. CDR1 is SNHLY and CDR2 is FYNNEI in the germline V gene. The DNA for the CDR3 is TGTGCCAGCAGTTTAACACCATACCGCGGCGCTTTCTTT. Translated: CASSLTPYRGAFF.

A remark on this clonotype: A much larger clone lies one base from this, so it may be a read error. The chain uses TRBV2 and TRBJ1-2; D possibly corresponds to TRBD1 (5 bases). CDR1 is SNHLY and CDR2 is FYNNEI in the germline V gene. The CDR3 is 13 amino acids. As DNA, the CDR3 is TGTGCCAGCTCGGGGGGGACCGTGATCGGCTGCACCTTC. Encoded protein: CASSGGTVIGCTF. The complete variable domain, with remaining parts taken from reference TRBV2 and TRBJ1-2, reads EPEVTQTPSHQVTQMGQEVILRCVPISNHLYFYWYRQILGQKVEFLVSFYNNEISEKSEIFDDQFSVERPDGSNFTLKIRSTKLEDSAMYFCASSGGTVIGCTFGSGTRLTVV.

In this sample, this clonotype turned up a few times. J is TRBJ2-3 and V is TRBV7-9; no clear D gene. In germline, CDR1 is SEHNR, CDR2 FQNEAQ (reference sequence). CDR3 size: 16 residues. V shed 2 bases and J shed 3 bases, with 15 bases lying between them. Written as DNA, the CDR3 is TGTGCCAGCAGCTTAACCGGTCTAGTTTCGACAGATACGCAGTATTTT. Translated, it gives CASSLTGLVSTDTQYF.

The CDR3 protein is CASRTQGPHYEQYF. Here the CDR3 DNA reads TGTGCCAGCAGAACTCAGGGCCCGCACTACGAGCAGTACTTC. The gene calls are TRBV10-3 and TRBJ2-7, with D perhaps TRBD1 (5 bases). Germline V gene data show CDR1 as ENHRY and CDR2 as SYGVKD. This CDR3 region has 14 residues. The V gene lost 10 bases and the J gene lost 3 bases, with 19 bases spanning the gap.

In its sample, this clonotype was seen many times. The chain employs TRBV10-3 and TRBJ1-1, with 8 bases fitting TRBD1. The CDR3 sequence is 13 residues long. Trimming cost V 5 bases and J 1 base; bases outside gene matches: 0. The germline CDR1 and CDR2 sequences are ENHRY and SYGVKD. CDR3 nucleotides: TGTGCCATCAGTACAGGGGGGAACACTGAAGCTTTCTTT. This translates into CAISTGGNTEAFF.

This clonotype was seen only a few times. This rearrangement joins TRBV6-1 to TRBJ1-5; possible D gene TRBD1, 6 bases. Trimming shortened V by 5 bases and J by 5 bases, and 16 bases separated the two germline ends. CDR1 and CDR2 from the germline V gene are MNHNS and SASEGT. The CDR3 totals 15 residues. The chain's CDR3 is CASSPRGGADQPQHF. CDR3 DNA: TGTGCCAGCAGTCCAAGGGGGGGAGCCGATCAGCCCCAGCATTTT.

This chain connects TRBV10-3 to TRBJ1-1; maybe TRBD1 (6 bases). The CDR3 loop spans 11 amino acids. The germline CDR1 and CDR2 sequences are ENHRY and SYGVKD. The CDR3 DNA reads as TGTGCTACGGACAGTGGAACTGAAGCTTTCTTT. It yields the protein CATDSGTEAFF.

The chain recombines TRBV12-3 or TRBV12-4 with TRBJ1-1; the D gene is possibly TRBD1 (5 bases). CDR3 size: 15 residues. The germline V and J ends were trimmed by 6 bases and 0 bases, with 14 bases remaining between them. CDR3 bases: TGTGCCAGCAGCTTGGAGTGGGGCTTGAACACTGAAGCTTTCTTT. Protein product: CASSLEWGLNTEAFF.

Only a few counts were recorded for this clonotype. V usage is TRBV12-3 or TRBV12-4 and J usage is TRBJ1-6; TRBD1 is a possible D gene (6 bases). Between the trimmed V and J ends, which lost 6 bases and 10 bases, there was a span of 19 bases. This CDR3 contains 15 residues. The CDR3 DNA sequence: TGTGCCAGCAGCGGAGGCAGGGGATTAGGGTCACCCCTCCACTTT. Translated, it gives CASSGGRGLGSPLHF.

V usage is TRBV12-3 or TRBV12-4 and J usage is TRBJ1-5; no firm D call. Between the trimmed V and J ends, which lost 3 bases and 3 bases, there was a span of 6 bases. This CDR3 has 13 residues. CDR3 DNA: TGTGCCAGCAGTTTCCGGAACAATCAGCCCCAGCATTTT. Translated: CASSFRNNQPQHF.